This is a list of T cell receptor beta chains from one sample in a study of cytomegalovirus exposure and HLA in healthy donors. The data were produced by immunoSEQ multiplex PCR, yet TCRdb's version contains in-frame clones alone and is incomplete. The sample includes about 110,000 clones, more than 60% of them seen just once. The sample was PBMCs. These TCRs come from a woman aged 45-60 years in good health and CMV-seropositive. Both conserved end residues are part of each CDR3.

>TRBV28|TRBJ1-4
CASSLAGSHNEKLFF
>TRBV7-3|TRBJ2-1
CASSSDRTNEQFF
>TRBV25-1|TRBJ2-3
CASSEWGGGADTQYF
>TRBV2|TRBJ1-5
CASTLTGGFNQPQHF
>TRBV7-9|TRBJ2-5
CASSPRTGRQETQYF
>TRBV29-1|TRBJ1-5
CSVEGPQPQHF
>TRBV2|TRBJ1-1
CASNLDRAVTEAFF
>TRBV29-1|TRBJ2-7
CSVEGLGPEQYF
>TRBV5-1|TRBJ1-1
CASSLAPKNTEAFF
>TRBV7-3|TRBJ2-1
CASSSVGTGVTYNEQFF
>TRBV2|TRBJ2-1
CASRALYSYNEQFF
>TRBV9|TRBJ1-2
CASSTGQGVGGYTF
>TRBV10-2|TRBJ2-7
CASSKNFGTVSYEQYF
>TRBV4-3|TRBJ1-1
CASSQAPTGGTGEAFF
>TRBV5-8|TRBJ2-7
CASSLYREIIEEQYF
>TRBV7-2|TRBJ1-1
CASSVAGTGVNTEAFF
>TRBV6-5|TRBJ1-4
CASSYASVTTNEKLFF
>TRBV7-9|TRBJ1-5
CSSSHREGQPQHF
>TRBV7-9|TRBJ2-7
CASSLAVGKNEQYF
>TRBV6-6|TRBJ1-1
CASSPSSGTEAFF
>TRBV18|TRBJ1-1
CASSVTGDTTEAFF
>TRBV28|TRBJ1-3
CASSLQGGLSNTIYF
>TRBV5-1|TRBJ1-4
CASSSEQGSEKLFF
>TRBV5-1|TRBJ1-6
CASSMGLAGQLLNSPLHF
>TRBV5-5|TRBJ1-5
CASSSTGADNQPQHF
>TRBV7-9|TRBJ1-2
CSSSLARSDYGYTF
>TRBV18|TRBJ1-1
CASSPSVLSRGPNTEAFF
>TRBV2|TRBJ1-2
CASSADRGIYGYTF
>TRBV27|TRBJ1-6
CASKKFGTGDSPLHF
>TRBV27|TRBJ1-5
CASSPGQSLNQPQHF
>TRBV7-9|TRBJ1-3
CASSLPTRRVSGNTIYF
>TRBV14|TRBJ2-1
CASSQDMVGVGQFF
>TRBV5-1|TRBJ2-3
CASSLQGSGTDTQYF
>TRBV11-2|TRBJ1-2
CASSLPGTGANYGYTF
>TRBV6-5|TRBJ2-2
CASSLRYTGELFF
>TRBV5-1|TRBJ2-7
CASSFQPGTEQYF
>TRBV5-4|TRBJ2-3
CASSPTGGVDTQYF
>TRBV6-1|TRBJ1-5
CASTLYRDSNQPQHF
>TRBV27|TRBJ2-2
CASSLRLAGGPLANTGELFF
>TRBV5-1|TRBJ1-2
CASSMGGYGYTF
>TRBV9|TRBJ1-1
CASSIGTGTGSEAFF
>TRBV10-3|TRBJ1-1
CAIGGDQSTEAFF
>TRBV29-1|TRBJ1-2
CSVVTAYGYTF
>TRBV7-6|TRBJ2-1
CASSLVRSLEPVSSYNEQFF
>TRBV19|TRBJ1-5
CASMDRELQPQHF
>TRBV10-3|TRBJ1-2
CATSEAQGYTF
>TRBV5-4|TRBJ1-1
CASSSDTSSTEAFF
>TRBV9|TRBJ2-3
CASKPPRTSTDTQYF
>TRBV5-1|TRBJ2-1
CASSWGGLGSNEQFF
>TRBV7-2|TRBJ2-1
CASSTTVTREQFF
>TRBV30|TRBJ1-1
CAWKGQGGRTEAFF
>TRBV11-2|TRBJ1-5
CASSRGVNQPQHF
>TRBV30|TRBJ1-3
CAWSVSFGQDGNTIYF